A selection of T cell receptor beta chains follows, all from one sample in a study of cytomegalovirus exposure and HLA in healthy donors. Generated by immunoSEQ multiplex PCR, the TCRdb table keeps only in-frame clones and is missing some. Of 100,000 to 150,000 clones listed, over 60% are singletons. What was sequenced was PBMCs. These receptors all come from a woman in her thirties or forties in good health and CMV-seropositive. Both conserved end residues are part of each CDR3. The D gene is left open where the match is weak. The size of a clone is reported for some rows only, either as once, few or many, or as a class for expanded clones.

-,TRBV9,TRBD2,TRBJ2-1,TGTGCCAGCAGCGTAGGTGGAGCGGGGGTAAGCTCCTACAATGAGCAGTTCTTC,CASSVGGAGVSSYNEQFF
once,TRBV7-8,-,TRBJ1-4,TGTGCCAGCACCTCTAGAAGGCCTAATGAAAAACTGTTTTTT,CASTSRRPNEKLFF
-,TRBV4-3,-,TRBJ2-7,TGCGCCAGCAGCCAAGAGGTGGCGGTCCGCTACGAGCAGTACTTC,CASSQEVAVRYEQYF
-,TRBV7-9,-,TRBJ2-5,TGTGCCAGCAGCGAGTGGGAGACCCAGTACTTC,CASSEWETQYF
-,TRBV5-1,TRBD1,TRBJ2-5,TGCGCCAGCAGCTTGAGTGGACAGGGGCTAGAGACCCAGTACTTC,CASSLSGQGLETQYF
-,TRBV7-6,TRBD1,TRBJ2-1,TGTGCCAGCAGCGGGACGACAGGGAATAACTACAATGAGCAGTTCTTC,CASSGTTGNNYNEQFF
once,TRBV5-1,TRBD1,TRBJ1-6,TGCGCCAGCAGCCCAGGGACAGTTAATTCACCCCTCCACTTT,CASSPGTVNSPLHF
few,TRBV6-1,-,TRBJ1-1,TGTGCCAGCAGTGTAAGTCAGGGGTCGGACACTGAAGCTTTCTTT,CASSVSQGSDTEAFF
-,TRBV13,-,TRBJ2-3,TGTGCCAGCAGCTTTATCCTAGCGGATACGCAGTATTTT,CASSFILADTQYF
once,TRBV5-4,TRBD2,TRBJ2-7,TGTGCCAGCAGCCGCTGGGTCCGCGGGAGTCCGAAGGAGCAGTACTTC,CASSRWVRGSPKEQYF
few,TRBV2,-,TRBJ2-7,TGTGCCAGCGGCGGGGGCCTCTCCTACGAGCAGTACTTC,CASGGGLSYEQYF
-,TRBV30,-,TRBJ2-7,TGTGCCTGGAGTGCAACCTACGAGCAGTACTTC,CAWSATYEQYF
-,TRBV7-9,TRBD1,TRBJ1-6,TGTGCCAGCACCCCGGGACAGCCTAATTCACCCCTCCACTTT,CASTPGQPNSPLHF
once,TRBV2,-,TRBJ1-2,TGTGCCAGCACCAGGGGTACCTATGGCTACACCTTC,CASTRGTYGYTF
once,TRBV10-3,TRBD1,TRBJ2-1,TGTGCCATCAGTGCCTGGGGACAGGGGAACGATGAGCAGTTCTTC,CAISAWGQGNDEQFF
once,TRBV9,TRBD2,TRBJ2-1,TGTGCCAGCAATCCCGGACTAGCGGCCTACAATGAGCAGTTCTTC,CASNPGLAAYNEQFF
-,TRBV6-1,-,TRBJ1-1,TGTGCCAGCAGTGAGGCGTCCGGGAGGAGCACTGAAGCTTTCTTT,CASSEASGRSTEAFF
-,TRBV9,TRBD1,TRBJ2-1,TGTGCCAGCAGCGTAGTGTCAGGGGGCCAGCGGAATGAGCAGTTCTTC,CASSVVSGGQRNEQFF
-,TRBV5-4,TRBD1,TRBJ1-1,TGTGCCAGCAGCGGCGGGACAGGGACGAACACTGAAGCTTTCTTT,CASSGGTGTNTEAFF
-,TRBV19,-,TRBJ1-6,TGTGCCAGTACCGCGGGCTTCACCGATTCACCCCTCCACTTT,CASTAGFTDSPLHF
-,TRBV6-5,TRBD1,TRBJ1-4,TGTGCCAGCAGTTACGGGACAGGCGGTAATGAAAAACTGTTTTTT,CASSYGTGGNEKLFF
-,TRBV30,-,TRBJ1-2,TGTGCCTGGAGTGTACCCGTGTCAGGATCTAACTATGGCTACACCTTC,CAWSVPVSGSNYGYTF
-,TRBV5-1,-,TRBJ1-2,TGCGCCAGCAGCTTCGGGGGAACCTATGGCTACACCTTC,CASSFGGTYGYTF
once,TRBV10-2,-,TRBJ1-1,TGCGCCAGCAGTGAGTCGCGGAGTCGTCTTAACACTGAAGCTTTCTTT,CASSESRSRLNTEAFF
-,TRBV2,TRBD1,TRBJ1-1,TGTGCCAGCAGTGAAAGGATGGGGACAGGGGCTGAAGCTTTCTTT,CASSERMGTGAEAFF
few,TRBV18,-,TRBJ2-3,TGTGCCAGCTCCGGAGGGGTTAGCACAGATACGCAGTATTTT,CASSGGVSTDTQYF
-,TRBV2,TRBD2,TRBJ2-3,TGTGCCAGCAGTGATGGGAGCGGGACGGGAACAGATACGCAGTATTTT,CASSDGSGTGTDTQYF
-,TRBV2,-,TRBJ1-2,TGTGCCAGCAGTGAGTCCGCGTATGGCTACACCTTC,CASSESAYGYTF
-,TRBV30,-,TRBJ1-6,TGTGCCTGGAGTGGGCAGGGGAATTCACCCCTCCACTTT,CAWSGQGNSPLHF
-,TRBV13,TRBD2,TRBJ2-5,TGTGCCAGCAGCACGATGACTAGCGGGAGGGGAGAGACCCAGTACTTC,CASSTMTSGRGETQYF
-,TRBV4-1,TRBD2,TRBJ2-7,TGCGCCAGCAGCCAAGCGGCTAGCGGGAACACGCCCTACGAGCAGTACTTC,CASSQAASGNTPYEQYF
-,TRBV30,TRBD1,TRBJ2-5,TGTGCCTGGAACAGGGGTTGGGGGGAGACCCAGTACTTC,CAWNRGWGETQYF
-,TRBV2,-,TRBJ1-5,TGTGCCAGCAGTGCAGGGTGGCGTCAGCCCCAGCATTTT,CASSAGWRQPQHF